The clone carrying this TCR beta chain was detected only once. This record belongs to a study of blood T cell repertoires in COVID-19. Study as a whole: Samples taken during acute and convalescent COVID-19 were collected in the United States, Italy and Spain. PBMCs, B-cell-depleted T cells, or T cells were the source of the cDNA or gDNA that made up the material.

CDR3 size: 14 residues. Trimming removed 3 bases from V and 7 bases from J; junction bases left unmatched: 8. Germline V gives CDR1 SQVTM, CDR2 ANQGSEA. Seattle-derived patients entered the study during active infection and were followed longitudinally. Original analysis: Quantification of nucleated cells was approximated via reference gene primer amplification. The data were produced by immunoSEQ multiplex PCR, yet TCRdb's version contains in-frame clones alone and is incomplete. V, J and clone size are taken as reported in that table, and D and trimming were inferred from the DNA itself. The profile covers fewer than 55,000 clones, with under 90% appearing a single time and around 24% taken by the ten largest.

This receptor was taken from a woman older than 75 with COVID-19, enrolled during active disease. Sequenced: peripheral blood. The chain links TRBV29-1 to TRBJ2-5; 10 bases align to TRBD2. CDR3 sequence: CSVDSSGGPGTQYF. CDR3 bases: TGCAGCGTTGATTCTAGCGGGGGACCTGGGACCCAGTACTTC.